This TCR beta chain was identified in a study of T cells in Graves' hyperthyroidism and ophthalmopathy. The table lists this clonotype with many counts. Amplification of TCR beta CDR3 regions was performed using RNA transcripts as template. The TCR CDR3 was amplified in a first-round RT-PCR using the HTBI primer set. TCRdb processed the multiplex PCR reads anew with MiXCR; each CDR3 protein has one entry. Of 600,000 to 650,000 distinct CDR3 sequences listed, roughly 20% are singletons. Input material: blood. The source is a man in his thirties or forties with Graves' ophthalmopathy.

The CDR3 protein is CASSDQGYQPQHF. The CDR3 bases are TGTGCCAGCAGTGACCAGGGGTATCAGCCCCAGCATTTT. V gene TRBV2 combines with J gene TRBJ1-5; maybe TRBD1 (6 bases). In germline, CDR1 is SNHLY, CDR2 FYNNEI. V was clipped by 3 bases and J by 5 bases, with 8 bases between them. CDR3 length: 13 amino acids.